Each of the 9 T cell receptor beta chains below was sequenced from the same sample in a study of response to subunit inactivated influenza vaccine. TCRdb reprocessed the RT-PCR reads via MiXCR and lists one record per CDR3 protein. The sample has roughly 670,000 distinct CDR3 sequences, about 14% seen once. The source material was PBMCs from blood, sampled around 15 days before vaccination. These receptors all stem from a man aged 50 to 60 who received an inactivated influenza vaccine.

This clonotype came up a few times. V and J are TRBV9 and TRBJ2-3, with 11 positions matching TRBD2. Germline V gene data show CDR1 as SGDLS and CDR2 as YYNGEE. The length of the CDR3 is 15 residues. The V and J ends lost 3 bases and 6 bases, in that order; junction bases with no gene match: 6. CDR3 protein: CASSDSGRAPDTQYF. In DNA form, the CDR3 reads TGTGCCAGCAGCGATAGCGGGAGGGCACCGGATACGCAGTATTTT.

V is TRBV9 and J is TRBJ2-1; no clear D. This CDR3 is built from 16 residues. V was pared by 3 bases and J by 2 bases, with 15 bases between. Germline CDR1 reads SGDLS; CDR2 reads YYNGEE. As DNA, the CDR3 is TGTGCCAGCAGCGCGCAAACCTCGATCGCCTACAATGAGCAGTTCTTC. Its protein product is CASSAQTSIAYNEQFF. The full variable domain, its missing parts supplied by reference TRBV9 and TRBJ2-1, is DSGVTQTPKHLITATGQRVTLRCSPRSGDLSVYWYQQSLDQGLQFLIQYYNGEERAKGNILERFSAQQFPDLHSELNLSSLELGDSALYFCASSAQTSIAYNEQFFGPGTRLTVL.

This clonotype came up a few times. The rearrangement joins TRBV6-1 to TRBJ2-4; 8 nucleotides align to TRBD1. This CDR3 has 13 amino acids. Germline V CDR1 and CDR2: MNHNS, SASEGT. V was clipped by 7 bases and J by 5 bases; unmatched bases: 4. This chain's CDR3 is CASKLQGENIQYF. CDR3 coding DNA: TGTGCCAGCAAATTACAGGGGGAAAACATTCAGTACTTC.

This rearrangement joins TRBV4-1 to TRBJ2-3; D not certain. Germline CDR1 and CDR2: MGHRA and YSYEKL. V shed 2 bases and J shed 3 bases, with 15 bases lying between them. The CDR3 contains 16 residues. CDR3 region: CASSQPARSRTDTQYF. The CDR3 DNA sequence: TGCGCCAGCAGCCAACCCGCCCGGTCGAGGACAGATACGCAGTATTTT.

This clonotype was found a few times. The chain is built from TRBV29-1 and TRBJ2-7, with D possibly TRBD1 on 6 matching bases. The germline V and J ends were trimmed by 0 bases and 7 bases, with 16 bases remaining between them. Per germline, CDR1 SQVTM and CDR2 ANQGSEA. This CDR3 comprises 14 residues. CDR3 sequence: CSVEELGHPREQYF. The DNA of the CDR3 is TGCAGCGTTGAAGAACTGGGACACCCCCGGGAGCAGTACTTC.

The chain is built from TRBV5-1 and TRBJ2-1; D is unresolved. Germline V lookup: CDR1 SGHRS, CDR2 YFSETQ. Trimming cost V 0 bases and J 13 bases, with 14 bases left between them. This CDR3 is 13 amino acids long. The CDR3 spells CASSLGLRSPQFF. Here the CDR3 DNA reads TGCGCCAGCAGCTTGGGGCTCAGGAGCCCCCAGTTCTTC.

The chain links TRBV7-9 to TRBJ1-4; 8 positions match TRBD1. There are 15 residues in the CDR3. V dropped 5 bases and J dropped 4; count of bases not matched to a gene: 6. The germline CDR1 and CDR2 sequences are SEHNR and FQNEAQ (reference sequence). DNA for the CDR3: TGTGCCAGCAGCATCCTGACAGGGGTTAATGAAAAACTGTTTTTT. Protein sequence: CASSILTGVNEKLFF.

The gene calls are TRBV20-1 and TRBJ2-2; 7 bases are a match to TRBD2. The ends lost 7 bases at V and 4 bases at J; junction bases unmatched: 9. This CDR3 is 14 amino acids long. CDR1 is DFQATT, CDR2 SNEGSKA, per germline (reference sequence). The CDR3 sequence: CSVRNPGGTGELFF. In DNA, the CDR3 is TGCAGTGTTAGGAACCCGGGAGGCACCGGGGAGCTGTTTTTT.

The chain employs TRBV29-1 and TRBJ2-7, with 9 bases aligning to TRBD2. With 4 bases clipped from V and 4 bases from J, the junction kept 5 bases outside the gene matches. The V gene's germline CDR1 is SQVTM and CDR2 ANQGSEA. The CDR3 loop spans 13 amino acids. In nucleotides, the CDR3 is TGCAGCGTTGGGCTAGCGGGAATGTACGAGCAGTACTTC. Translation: CSVGLAGMYEQYF.